The rows below give T cell receptor beta chains drawn from one sample of a study of Graves' ophthalmopathy and Graves' hyperthyroidism. One entry per CDR3 protein, called by TCRdb with MiXCR from the multiplex PCR reads. The sample lists 170,000 or so distinct CDR3 sequences, roughly 37% seen once, with approximately 5.5% in the top ten. Material: peripheral blood. The receptors stem from a woman between 40 and 55 years old with Graves' ophthalmopathy. Each CDR3 is given without its conserved first and last residue. The order of the fields is D gene, V gene, CDR3 length, CDR3 protein. A D gene is named only where the DNA matches it firmly.

>.|TRBV29-1|11
SVAHRQAAGYT
>TRBD1|TRBV4-2|13
ASSQGKGASYEQY
>TRBD1|TRBV28|12
ASSPGTGVYEQY
>TRBD1|TRBV6-1|13
ASRTGQVNLYEQY
>.|TRBV6-2/TRBV6-3|12
ASRFPGASYEQY
>.|TRBV6-5|13
ASIRDGAGNQPQH
>.|TRBV7-2|12
ASSLNRVVPPAF
>.|TRBV20-1|11
SAPGQPDYEQY
>.|TRBV20-1|11
SASPRKDSPLH
>.|TRBV7-2|11
ASSLVVVQTQY
>TRBD1|TRBV28|14
ASSTTGTALQETQY
>TRBD1|TRBV6-5|12
ASSYSAGGETQY
>TRBD2|TRBV20-1|13
SARTTSGRRYEQY
>.|TRBV19|10
ASSMGADEQY
>TRBD1|TRBV6-5|11
ASSYRDRDEQY
>.|TRBV29-1|10
SVDPGRETQY
>TRBD1|TRBV6-5|15
ASNRGTGGTQTYEQY
>TRBD1|TRBV20-1|12
SARTGTGTYEQY
>.|TRBV6-1|13
ASTIGTGDSYEQY
>.|TRBV18|9
ASSPDREQY